The subject of this entry is one TCR beta chain. Its target is unknown. Germline CDR1 reads SEHNR; CDR2 reads FQNEAQ (reference sequence). Trimming took off 5 bases at V and 12 bases at J, with 11 bases between the two ends. The CDR3 contains 11 residues. This entry is derived from a study of cytomegalovirus exposure and HLA in healthy donors. Turning to the study itself: Earlier findings included roughly 120 million unique TCR beta sequences obtained from 150 million to 200 million T cells.

The PCR was carried out with 60 Vbeta primers and 13 Jbeta primers. Some clones are missing from TCRdb's copy, which holds only in-frame ones; the method was immunoSEQ multiplex PCR. The sample has 90,000 to 140,000 clones, around 74% seen once; the top ten hold roughly 1.2%. Whole-study findings and limits: A list of about 160 TCR beta chains associated with cytomegalovirus was given. Researchers reported in a later analysis that a missense DCLRE1C variant was tied to TCR beta V- and J-gene trimming.

The rearrangement uses TRBV7-9 and TRBJ2-1; D perhaps matches TRBD2 (6 bases). The specimen sequenced was PBMCs. The receptor comes from a middle-aged man in good health and CMV-seronegative. The CDR3 loop reads CASSRGTPQFF. CDR3 nucleotides: TGTGCCAGCAGCCGTGGGACTCCGCAGTTCTTC. Full variable domain (outside the CDR3, taken from reference TRBV7-9 and TRBJ2-1): DTGVSQNPRHKITKRGQNVTFRCDPISEHNRLYWYRQTLGQGPEFLTYFQNEAQLEKSRLLSDRFSAERPKGSFSTLEIQRTEQGDSAMYLCASSRGTPQFFGPGTRLTVL.